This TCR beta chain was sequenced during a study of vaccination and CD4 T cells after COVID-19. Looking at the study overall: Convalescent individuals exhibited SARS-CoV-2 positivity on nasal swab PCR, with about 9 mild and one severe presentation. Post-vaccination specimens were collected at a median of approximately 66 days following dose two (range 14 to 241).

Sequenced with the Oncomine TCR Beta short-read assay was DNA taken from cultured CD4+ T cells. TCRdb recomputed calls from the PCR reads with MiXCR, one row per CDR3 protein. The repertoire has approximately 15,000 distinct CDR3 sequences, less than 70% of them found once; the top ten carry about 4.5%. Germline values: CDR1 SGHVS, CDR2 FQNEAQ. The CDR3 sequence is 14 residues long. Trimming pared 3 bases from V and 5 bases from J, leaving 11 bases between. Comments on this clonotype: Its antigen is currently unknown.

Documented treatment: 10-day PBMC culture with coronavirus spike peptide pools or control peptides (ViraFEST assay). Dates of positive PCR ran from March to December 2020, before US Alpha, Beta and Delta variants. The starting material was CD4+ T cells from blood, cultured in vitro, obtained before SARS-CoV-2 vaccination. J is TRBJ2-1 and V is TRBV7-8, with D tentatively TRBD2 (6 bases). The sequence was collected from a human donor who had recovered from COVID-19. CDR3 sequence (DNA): TGTGCCAGCAGCTTCGGGGGAGCCGACAATGAGCAGTTCTTC. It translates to CASSFGGADNEQFF.